This entry features one T cell receptor (beta chain) sequence. This sample was included in a study of blood T cell repertoires in COVID-19. Germline V gene sequence: CDR1 SGHTA, CDR2 FQGNSA. V gave up 5 bases and J gave up 11 bases; unmatched junction bases: 9. The CDR3 covers 14 residues. The protocol was immunoSEQ multiplex PCR, while the TCRdb copy is restricted to in-frame clones and leaves out a portion. The repertoire includes about 220,000 clones, roughly 76% of them detected once, and roughly 5% sits in the top ten. The TCR originated in a human donor in a cohort sampled during active COVID-19. The sequenced material came from peripheral blood. The chain carries TRBV7-2 and TRBJ1-4, with 9 bases that match TRBD1. CDR3 DNA sequence: TGTGCCAGCAGCGCCGGGACAGGGAGGCGGAAACTGTTTTTT. Translating it yields CASSAGTGRRKLFF.